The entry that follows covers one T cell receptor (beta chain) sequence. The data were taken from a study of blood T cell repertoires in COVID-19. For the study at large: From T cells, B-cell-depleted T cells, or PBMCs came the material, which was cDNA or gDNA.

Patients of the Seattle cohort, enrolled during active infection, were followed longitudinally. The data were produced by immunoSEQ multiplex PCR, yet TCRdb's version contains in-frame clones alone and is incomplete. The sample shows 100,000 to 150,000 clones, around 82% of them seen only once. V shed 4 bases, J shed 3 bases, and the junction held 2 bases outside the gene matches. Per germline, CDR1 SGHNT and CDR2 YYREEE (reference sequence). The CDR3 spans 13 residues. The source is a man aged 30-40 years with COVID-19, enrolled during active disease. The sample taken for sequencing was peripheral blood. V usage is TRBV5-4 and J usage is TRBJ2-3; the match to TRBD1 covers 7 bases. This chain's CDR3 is CASSTGQTDTQYF. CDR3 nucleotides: TGTGCCAGCAGCACGGGACAGACAGATACGCAGTATTTT.